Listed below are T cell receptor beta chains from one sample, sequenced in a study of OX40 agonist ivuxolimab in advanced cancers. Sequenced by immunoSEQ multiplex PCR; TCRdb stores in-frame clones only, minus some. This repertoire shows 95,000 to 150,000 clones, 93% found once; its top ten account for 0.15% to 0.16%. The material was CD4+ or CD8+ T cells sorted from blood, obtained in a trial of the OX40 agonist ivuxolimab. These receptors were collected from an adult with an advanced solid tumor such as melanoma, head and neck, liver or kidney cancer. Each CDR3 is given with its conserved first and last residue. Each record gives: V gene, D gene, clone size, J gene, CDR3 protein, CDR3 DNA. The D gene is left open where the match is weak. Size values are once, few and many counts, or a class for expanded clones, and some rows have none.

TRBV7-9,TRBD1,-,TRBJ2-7,CASSRQGSTYEQYF,TGTGCCAGCAGCCGACAGGGCTCCACCTACGAGCAGTACTTC
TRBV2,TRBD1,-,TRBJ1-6,CASRELTGNNSPLHF,TGTGCCAGCAGGGAACTGACAGGGAATAATTCACCCCTCCACTTT
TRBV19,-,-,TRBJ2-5,CASSMGGETQYF,TGTGCCAGTAGTATGGGAGGAGAGACCCAGTACTTC
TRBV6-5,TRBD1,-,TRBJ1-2,CASSYRGTAKGGYTF,TGTGCCAGCAGTTACAGAGGGACAGCCAAGGGTGGCTACACCTTC
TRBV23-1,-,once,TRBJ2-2,CASSPWDVSTGELFF,TGCGCCAGCAGTCCCTGGGACGTCTCCACCGGGGAGCTGTTTTTT
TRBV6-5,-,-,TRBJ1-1,CASSYSPGNTEAFF,TGTGCCAGCAGTTACTCCCCGGGGAACACTGAAGCTTTCTTT
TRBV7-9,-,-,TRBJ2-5,CASSYRDHQETQYF,TGTGCCAGCAGCTATCGGGACCACCAAGAGACCCAGTACTTC
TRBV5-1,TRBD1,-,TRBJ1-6,CASSYVPTGVGSSYNSPLHF,TGCGCCAGCAGCTATGTCCCGACAGGGGTGGGGAGCTCCTATAATTCACCCCTCCACTTT
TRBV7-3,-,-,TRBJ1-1,CASSLDSGRDTEAFF,TGTGCCAGCAGCTTAGACTCAGGGAGGGACACTGAAGCTTTCTTT
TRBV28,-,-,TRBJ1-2,CASSLRQLYGYTF,TGTGCCAGCAGTTTAAGACAGCTTTATGGCTACACCTTC
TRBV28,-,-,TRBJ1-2,CASLGANYGYTF,TGTGCCAGCCTCGGAGCGAACTATGGCTACACCTTC
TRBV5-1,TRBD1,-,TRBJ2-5,CASSLGRGPETQYF,TGCGCCAGCAGCTTGGGAAGGGGGCCGGAGACCCAGTACTTC
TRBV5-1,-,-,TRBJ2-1,CASSPISANSPNEQFF,TGCGCCAGCAGCCCCATCTCGGCGAATAGTCCCAATGAGCAGTTCTTC
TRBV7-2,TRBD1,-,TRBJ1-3,CASSFGQGHSGNTIYF,TGTGCCAGCAGCTTCGGACAGGGCCACTCTGGAAACACCATATATTTT
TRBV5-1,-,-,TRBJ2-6,CASSLEQLGANVLTF,TGCGCCAGCAGCTTGGAGCAATTGGGGGCCAACGTCCTGACTTTC
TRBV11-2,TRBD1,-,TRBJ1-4,CASSRTGGPTNEKLFF,TGTGCCAGCAGCCGGACAGGGGGCCCAACTAATGAAAAACTGTTTTTT
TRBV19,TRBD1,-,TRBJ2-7,CASSRLGQGYEQYF,TGTGCCAGTAGTAGGTTGGGACAGGGCTACGAGCAGTACTTC
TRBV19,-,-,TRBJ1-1,CASSKNTGGATEAFF,TGTGCCAGTAGTAAAAACACGGGGGGAGCCACTGAAGCTTTCTTT
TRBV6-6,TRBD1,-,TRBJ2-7,CASTDRDRGRAEQYF,TGTGCCAGCACTGACCGGGACAGGGGGCGGGCCGAGCAGTACTTC
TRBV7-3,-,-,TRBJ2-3,CASSLTTLSSTDTQYF,TGTGCCAGCAGCTTAACGACACTATCTAGCACAGATACGCAGTATTTT
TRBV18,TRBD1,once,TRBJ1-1,CASSPIGPGQGNTEAFF,TGTGCCAGCTCACCTATAGGACCGGGACAGGGGAACACTGAAGCTTTCTTT
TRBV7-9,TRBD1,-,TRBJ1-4,CASSEHRGWANEKLFF,TGTGCCAGCAGCGAACACAGGGGATGGGCTAATGAAAAACTGTTTTTT
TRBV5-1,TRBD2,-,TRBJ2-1,CASSSGGAGSEQFF,TGCGCCAGCAGCAGCGGGGGAGCGGGTTCTGAGCAGTTCTTC
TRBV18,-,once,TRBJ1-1,CASSPGISGTEAFF,TGTGCCAGCTCACCGGGGATTTCGGGCACTGAAGCTTTCTTT
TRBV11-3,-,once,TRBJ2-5,CASSRGPQETQYF,TGTGCCAGCAGCCGGGGGCCCCAAGAGACCCAGTACTTC
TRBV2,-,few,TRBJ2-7,CASSVGSAYEQYF,TGTGCCAGCAGTGTTGGGAGTGCCTACGAGCAGTACTTC
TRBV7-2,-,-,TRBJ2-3,CASGWGGTDTQYF,TGTGCCAGCGGTTGGGGGGGCACAGATACGCAGTATTTT
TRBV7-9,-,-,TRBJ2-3,CASLTIQGGTDTQYF,TGTGCCAGCCTGACAATACAGGGTGGCACAGATACGCAGTATTTT
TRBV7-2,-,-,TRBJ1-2,CASSFKGKDGYTF,TGTGCCAGCAGCTTTAAGGGGAAGGATGGCTACACCTTC
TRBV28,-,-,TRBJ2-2,CASAQVGGTGELFF,TGTGCCAGCGCACAGGTTGGGGGCACCGGGGAGCTGTTTTTT
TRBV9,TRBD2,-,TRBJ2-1,CASSVVTSGGREQFF,TGTGCCAGCAGCGTAGTTACTAGCGGGGGGAGAGAGCAGTTCTTC
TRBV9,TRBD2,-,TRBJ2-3,CASSQRGGPAEDTQYF,TGTGCCAGCTCCCAGAGGGGAGGGCCGGCGGAAGATACGCAGTATTTT
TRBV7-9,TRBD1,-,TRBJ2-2,CASSLTGANTGELFF,TGTGCCAGCAGCCTTACAGGGGCGAACACCGGGGAGCTGTTTTTT
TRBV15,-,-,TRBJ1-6,CATSADGLSPLHF,TGTGCCACCAGCGCGGACGGCCTGTCTCCCCTCCACTTT
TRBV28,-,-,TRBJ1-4,CASSSTVATNEKLFF,TGTGCCAGCAGTTCCACCGTCGCAACTAATGAAAAACTGTTTTTT
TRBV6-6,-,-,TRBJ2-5,CASSYARKGETQYF,TGTGCCAGCAGTTACGCTAGAAAGGGGGAGACCCAGTACTTC
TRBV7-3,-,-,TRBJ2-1,CASSRSRQVSYNEQFF,TGTGCCAGCAGCCGAAGCAGGCAGGTTTCCTACAATGAGCAGTTCTTC
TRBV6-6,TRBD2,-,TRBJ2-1,CASSYKGSGIEQFF,TGTGCCAGCAGTTACAAGGGTAGCGGGATTGAGCAGTTCTTC
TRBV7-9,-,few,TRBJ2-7,CASSDRITGTDTYEQYF,TGTGCCAGCAGCGACAGAATTACCGGGACGGATACCTACGAGCAGTACTTC
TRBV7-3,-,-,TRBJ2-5,CASSLERLGAETQYF,TGTGCCAGCAGCTTAGAAAGGCTAGGTGCAGAGACCCAGTACTTC
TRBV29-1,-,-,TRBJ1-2,CSVGTSFGYTF,TGCAGCGTGGGGACCTCCTTTGGCTACACCTTC
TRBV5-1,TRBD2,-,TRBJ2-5,CASSLALGGRKETQYF,TGCGCCAGCAGCTTGGCCCTTGGCGGGAGAAAGGAGACCCAGTACTTC